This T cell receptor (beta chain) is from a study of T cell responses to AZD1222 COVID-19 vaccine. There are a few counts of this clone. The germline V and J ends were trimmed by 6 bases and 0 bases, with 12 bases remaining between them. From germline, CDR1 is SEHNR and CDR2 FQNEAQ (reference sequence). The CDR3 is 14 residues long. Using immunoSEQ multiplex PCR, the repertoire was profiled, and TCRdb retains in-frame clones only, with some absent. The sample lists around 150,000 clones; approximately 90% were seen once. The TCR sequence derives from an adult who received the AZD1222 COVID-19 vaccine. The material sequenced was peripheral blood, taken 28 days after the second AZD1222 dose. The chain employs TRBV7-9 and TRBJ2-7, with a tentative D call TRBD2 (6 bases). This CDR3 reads CASRDSGSSYEQYF. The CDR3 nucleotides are TGTGCCAGCAGAGATAGCGGTAGCTCCTACGAGCAGTACTTC. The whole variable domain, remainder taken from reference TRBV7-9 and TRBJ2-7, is DTGVSQNPRHKITKRGQNVTFRCDPISEHNRLYWYRQTLGQGPEFLTYFQNEAQLEKSRLLSDRFSAERPKGSFSTLEIQRTEQGDSAMYLCASRDSGSSYEQYFGPGTRLTVT.